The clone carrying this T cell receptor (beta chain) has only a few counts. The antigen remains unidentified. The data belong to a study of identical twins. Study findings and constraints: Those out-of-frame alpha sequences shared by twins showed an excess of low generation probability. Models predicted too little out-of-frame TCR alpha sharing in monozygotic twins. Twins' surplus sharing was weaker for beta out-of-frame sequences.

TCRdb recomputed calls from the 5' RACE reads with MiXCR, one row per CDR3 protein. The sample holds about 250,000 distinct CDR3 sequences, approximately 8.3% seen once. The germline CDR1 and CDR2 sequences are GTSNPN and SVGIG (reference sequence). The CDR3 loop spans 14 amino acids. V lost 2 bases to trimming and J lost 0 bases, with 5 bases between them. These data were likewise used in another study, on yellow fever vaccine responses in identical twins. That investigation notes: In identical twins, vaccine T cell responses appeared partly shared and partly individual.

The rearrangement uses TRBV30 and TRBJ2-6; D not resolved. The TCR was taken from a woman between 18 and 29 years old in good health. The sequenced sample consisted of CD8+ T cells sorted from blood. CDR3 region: CAWSMGSGANVLTF. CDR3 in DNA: TGTGCCTGGAGTATGGGCTCTGGGGCCAACGTCCTGACTTTC.